This TCR beta chain stems from a study of PD-1 blockade in classical Hodgkin lymphoma. The CDR3 has 14 amino acids. Germline V lookup: CDR1 LGHNT, CDR2 FRNRAP. V was cut by 2 bases and J by 7 bases, with 12 bases left in between. Clones were read by immunoSEQ multiplex PCR, and TCRdb kept only the in-frame ones, dropping some. The sample lists 20,000 to 25,000 clones; about 89% were seen once. Time point of the sample: newly diagnosed, previously untreated cHL patient sample. Researchers used magnetic negative selection to pull out pure CD4+ T cells from thawed PBMCs. The sample taken for sequencing was CD4+ T cells from blood. The J gene is TRBJ2-1, the V gene TRBV12-5; D uncertain. The receptor was derived from a human donor with classical Hodgkin lymphoma. CDR3 sequence: CASGLTDFANEQFF. The DNA for the CDR3 is TGTGCTAGTGGTTTGACGGATTTCGCAAATGAGCAGTTCTTC. Full variable domain (outside the CDR3, taken from reference TRBV12-5 and TRBJ2-1): DARVTQTPRHKVTEMGQEVTMRCQPILGHNTVFWYRQTMMQGLELLAYFRNRAPLDDSGMPKDRFSAEMPDATLATLKIQPSEPRDSAVYFCASGLTDFANEQFFGPGTRLTVL.